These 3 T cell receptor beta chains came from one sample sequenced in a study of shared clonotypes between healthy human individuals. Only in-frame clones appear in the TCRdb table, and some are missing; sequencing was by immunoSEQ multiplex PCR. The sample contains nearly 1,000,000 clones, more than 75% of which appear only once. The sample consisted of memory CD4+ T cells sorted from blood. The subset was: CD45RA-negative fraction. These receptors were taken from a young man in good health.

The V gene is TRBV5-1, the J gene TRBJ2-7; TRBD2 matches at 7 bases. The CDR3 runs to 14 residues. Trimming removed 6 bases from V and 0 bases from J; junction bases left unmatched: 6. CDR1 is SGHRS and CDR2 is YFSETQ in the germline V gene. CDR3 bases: TGCGCCAGCAAGTTCAGCGGGGCCTCCTACGAGCAGTACTTC. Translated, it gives CASKFSGASYEQYF.

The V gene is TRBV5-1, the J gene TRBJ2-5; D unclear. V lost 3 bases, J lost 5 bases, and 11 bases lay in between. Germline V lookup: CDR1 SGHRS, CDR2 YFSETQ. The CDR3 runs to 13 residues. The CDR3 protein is CASSSPFGETQYF. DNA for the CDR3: TGCGCCAGCAGCTCACCGTTCGGGGAGACCCAGTACTTC.

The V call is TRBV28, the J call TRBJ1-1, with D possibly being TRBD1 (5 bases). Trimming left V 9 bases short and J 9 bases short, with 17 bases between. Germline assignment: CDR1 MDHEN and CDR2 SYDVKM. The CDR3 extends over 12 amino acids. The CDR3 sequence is CASLDPTDKAFF. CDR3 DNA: TGTGCCAGTTTAGATCCGACGGACAAAGCTTTCTTT.